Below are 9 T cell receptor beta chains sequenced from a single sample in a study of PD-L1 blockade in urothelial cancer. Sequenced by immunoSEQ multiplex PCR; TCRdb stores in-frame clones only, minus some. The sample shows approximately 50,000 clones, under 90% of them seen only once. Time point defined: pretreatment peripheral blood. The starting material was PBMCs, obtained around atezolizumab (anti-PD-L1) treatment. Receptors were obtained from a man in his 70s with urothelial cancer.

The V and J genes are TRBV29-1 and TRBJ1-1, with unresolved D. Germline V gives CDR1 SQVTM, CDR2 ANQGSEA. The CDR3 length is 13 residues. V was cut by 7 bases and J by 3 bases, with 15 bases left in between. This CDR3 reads CSATHGGYTEAFF. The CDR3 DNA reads TGCAGCGCAACTCACGGCGGATACACTGAAGCTTTCTTT. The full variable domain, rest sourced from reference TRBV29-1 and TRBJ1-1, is SAVISQKPSRDICQRGTSLTIQCQVDSQVTMMFWYRQQPGQSLTLIATANQGSEATYESGFVIDKFPISRPNLTFSTLTVSNMSPEDSSIYLCSATHGGYTEAFFGQGTRLTVV.

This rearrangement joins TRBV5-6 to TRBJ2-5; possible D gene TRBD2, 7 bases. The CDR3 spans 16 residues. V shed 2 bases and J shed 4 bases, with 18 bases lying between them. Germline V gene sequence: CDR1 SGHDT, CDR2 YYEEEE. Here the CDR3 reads CASSLEGTRGVETQYF. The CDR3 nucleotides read TGTGCCAGCAGCTTAGAAGGGACACGGGGGGTAGAGACCCAGTACTTC. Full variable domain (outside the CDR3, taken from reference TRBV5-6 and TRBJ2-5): DAGVTQSPTHLIKTRGQQVTLRCSPKSGHDTVSWYQQALGQGPQFIFQYYEEEERQRGNFPDRFSGHQFPNYSSELNVNALLLGDSALYLCASSLEGTRGVETQYFGPGTRLLVL.

CDR3 amino acids: CASSWGQGASEAFF. The CDR3 nucleotides are TGTGCCAGCAGCTGGGGACAGGGGGCCTCTGAAGCTTTCTTT. The genes are TRBV5-5 and TRBJ1-1; 12 bases are shared with TRBD1. CDR1 is SGHKS and CDR2 is YYEKEE in the germline V gene (reference sequence). V lost 3 bases to trimming and J lost 6 bases; unmatched junction nucleotides: 3. The CDR3 has 14 amino acids.

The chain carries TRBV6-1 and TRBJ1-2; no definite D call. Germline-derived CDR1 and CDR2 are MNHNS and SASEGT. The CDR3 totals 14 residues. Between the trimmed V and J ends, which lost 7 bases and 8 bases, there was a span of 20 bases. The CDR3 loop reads CASTSARGSSGYTF. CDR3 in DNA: TGTGCCAGCACCTCAGCCCGGGGATCGTCCGGCTACACCTTC.

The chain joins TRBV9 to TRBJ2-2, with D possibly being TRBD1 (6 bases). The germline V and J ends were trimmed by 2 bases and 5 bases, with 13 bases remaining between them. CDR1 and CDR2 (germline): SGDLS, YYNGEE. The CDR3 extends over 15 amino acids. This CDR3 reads CASSVEMRGTGELFF. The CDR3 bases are TGTGCCAGCAGCGTGGAGATGAGGGGGACCGGGGAGCTGTTTTTT.

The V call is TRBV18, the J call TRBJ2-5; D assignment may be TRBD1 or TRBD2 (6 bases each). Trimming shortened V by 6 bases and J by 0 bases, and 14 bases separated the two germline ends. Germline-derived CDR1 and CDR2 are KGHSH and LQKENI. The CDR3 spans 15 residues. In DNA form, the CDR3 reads TGTGCCAGCTCCCCAGGGGACTCGTACCAAGAGACCCAGTACTTC. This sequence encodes CASSPGDSYQETQYF.

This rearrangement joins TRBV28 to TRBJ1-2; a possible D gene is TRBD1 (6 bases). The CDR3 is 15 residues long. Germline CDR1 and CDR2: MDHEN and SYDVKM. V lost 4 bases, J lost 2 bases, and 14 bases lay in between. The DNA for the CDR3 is TGTGCCAGCAGTTATACCGGGACACTAAACTATGGCTACACCTTC. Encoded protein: CASSYTGTLNYGYTF.

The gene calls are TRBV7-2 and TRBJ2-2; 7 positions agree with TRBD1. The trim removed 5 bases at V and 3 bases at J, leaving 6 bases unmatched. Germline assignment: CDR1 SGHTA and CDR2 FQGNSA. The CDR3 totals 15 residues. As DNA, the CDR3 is TGTGCCAGCAGCGTCTCCGGGACAGACACCGGGGAGCTGTTTTTT. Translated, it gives CASSVSGTDTGELFF.

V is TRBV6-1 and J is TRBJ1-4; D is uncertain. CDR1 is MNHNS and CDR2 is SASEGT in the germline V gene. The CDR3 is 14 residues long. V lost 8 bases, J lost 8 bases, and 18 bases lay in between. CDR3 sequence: CASRGLGEREKLFF. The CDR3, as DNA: TGTGCCAGCCGAGGACTGGGAGAGAGGGAAAAACTGTTTTTT.